This TCR beta chain emerged from a study of T cells in Graves' hyperthyroidism and ophthalmopathy (dated by TCRdb to between 2018 and 2021). Study-wide context: To identify TCR V-J signatures that set the groups apart, the researchers used a discovery cohort of 100 patients, made up of under 50 with Graves' ophthalmopathy and about 60 with stable Graves' hyperthyroidism. Prospective prediction of ophthalmopathy was tested in an independent validation cohort of some 19 hyperthyroidism patients and 17 patients who later progressed to ophthalmopathy. The 100 discovery patients were divided at random into training and test sets in a 7:3 ratio. In about 6 Graves' hyperthyroidism patients, the study also compared T-cell repertoires from thyroid tissue with T-cell repertoires from blood. After blood sampling, hyperthyroidism patients were treated with methimazole at a starting dose of 30 mg daily, and ophthalmopathy patients were treated with high-dose intravenous methylprednisolone. The paper reports TCR Vbeta CDR3 sequencing of 130 to 150 peripheral blood samples: approximately 41 ophthalmopathy, about 75 hyperthyroidism and around 17 progressor patients. Findings and caveats that apply to the study as a whole: Most expanded thyroid clonotypes (frequency above 0.001) were also detected in blood, suggesting blood repertoires may reflect thyroid immune responses. Sample size was not statistically predetermined, and blinding of investigators to group allocation was not performed. In cross-validation, a model built on a 13 V-J signature told ophthalmopathy apart from stable hyperthyroidism with over 85% sensitivity and around 84% specificity, and in testing the same model reached 80%/75%. In validation, the model predicted progression to ophthalmopathy a median of roughly 6.2 months before onset, with approximately 68% sensitivity and about 72% specificity.

The TCR beta CDR3 regions were amplified from RNA transcripts. The first round of RT-PCR for the TCR CDR3 was performed with the HTBI primer set and the Qiagen OneStep RT-PCR kit. The libraries were constructed in a second round of multiplex PCR and then size-selected and purified. The libraries were sequenced on an Illumina HiSeq2000 using paired-end 100 bp reads. In the source study's methods: Raw data were processed with SOAPnuke, discarding reads with adapters, uncalled bases, mean Phred below 15, or no exact constant-primer or identifier match. COPE v1.2.5 was used to merge high-quality paired reads, and clonotypes were defined as unique nucleotide sequences. MiTCR v1.1 was used to align clonotypes to the IMGT TRBV, TRBD and TRBJ reference segments. The analysis included only V-J combinations with a frequency above 0.0001, which together covered roughly 99% of the repertoires. A TCS score was defined as the ratio of F50 (clonal expansion) to E x V (chaos), with BLOSUM62-based TCRdist applied between CDR3 peptides within each V-J. Welch's t-statistics and random forest reduced 500 to 550 V-J features to about 12, which were used in a naive Bayes classifier (R e1071). Starting from the raw public reads, TCRdb applied fastp trimming at Q25, assembled clones with MiXCR and retained in-frame beta chains. When rows share a CDR3 protein, they turn into one entry using the most common DNA and genes. These V and J calls are TCRdb output, not the study's own analysis. The sample data list just over 550,000 distinct CDR3 sequences, and 35% to 55% of these were observed just once. About 7.9% of the sample is held by the ten biggest clonotypes.

Graves' hyperthyroidism was defined as stable when no progression to ophthalmopathy occurred over 18 months of follow-up. The hyperthyroidism patients were between 18 and 65 years old and newly diagnosed, with a disease duration of less than 2 months. Any patient with an uncontrolled infection, another autoimmune disease, pregnancy or lactation was excluded. Diagnoses relied on clinical symptoms, serum thyroxine and TRAb, thyroid ultrasound and orbital computed tomography. Trizol reagent was used to extract total RNA, and RNA quality was then checked on an Agilent 2100 Bioanalyzer. As for this clonotype: There is no known antigen for this receptor. No per-base quality is available; no much larger clone lies one base away.

Per the germline V gene (reference sequence), DFQATT is the CDR1 and SNEGSKA is the CDR2. The CDR3 starts with the cysteine, ends with the phenylalanine, and has 13 residues. Just CDR3 DNA is preserved here, 39 bases in frame from base 1. The specimen was peripheral blood or thyroid tissue (not recorded which). In this chain, TRBV20-1 is recombined with TRBJ2-7; 9 nucleotides in the junction match TRBD2. The sequence was obtained from a woman aged 18-29 years with Graves' hyperthyroidism. Donor details come from another sample of the same person, matched by shared clones. CDR3 reads: CSSWGSGSVEQYF. At the DNA level, the sequence is TGCAGCTCATGGGGTAGCGGGAGTGTCGAGCAGTACTTC.